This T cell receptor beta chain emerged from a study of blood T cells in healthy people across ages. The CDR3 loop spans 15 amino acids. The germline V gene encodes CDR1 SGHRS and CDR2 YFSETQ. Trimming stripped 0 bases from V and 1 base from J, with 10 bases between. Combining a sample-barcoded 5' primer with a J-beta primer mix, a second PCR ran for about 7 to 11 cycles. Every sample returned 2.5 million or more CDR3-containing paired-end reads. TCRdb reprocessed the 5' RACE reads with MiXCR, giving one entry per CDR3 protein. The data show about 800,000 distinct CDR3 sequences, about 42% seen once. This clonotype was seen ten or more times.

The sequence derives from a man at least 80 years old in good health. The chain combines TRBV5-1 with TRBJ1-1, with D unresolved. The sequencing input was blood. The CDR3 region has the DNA TGCGCCAGCAGCTTGGTTGTCAGTTCGAACACTGAAGCTTTCTTT. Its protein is CASSLVVSSNTEAFF.